This TCR beta chain is from a study of CD8 T cells in ankylosing spondylitis. Study-wide results and caveats: As for the disease-linked clones, they showed a CD8+ phenotype and occurred at relatively low frequencies in peripheral blood. Reported data indicate significant enrichment of disease-linked clones within matched ankylosing spondylitis synovial fluid.

By quantitative 5'-RACE with molecular barcodes, the TCR beta libraries were made. TCRdb reprocessed the 5' RACE reads with MiXCR, giving one entry per CDR3 protein. Here the sample spans about 340,000 distinct CDR3 sequences, roughly 20% being singletons. On this clonotype itself: Its specificity is not known.

Per germline, CDR1 PRHDT and CDR2 FYEKMQ (reference sequence). Losses at the gene ends were 5 bases for V and 6 bases for J; bases not matched to a gene: 12. The CDR3 loop spans 16 amino acids. The specimen sequenced was blood, either unsorted or a sorted T cell fraction (not recorded which). The chain employs TRBV13 and TRBJ2-2, with TRBD2 identical over 7 bases. This sequence originates from a male donor with ankylosing spondylitis or in good health (not recorded which). CDR3 amino acids: CASSPPGGGNAGELFF. The CDR3 coding sequence is TGTGCCAGCAGCCCACCCGGCGGGGGAAACGCCGGGGAGCTGTTTTTT.